The 5 T cell receptor beta chains below all came from one sample that was sequenced in a study of OX40 agonist ivuxolimab in advanced cancers. The repertoire was sequenced with immunoSEQ multiplex PCR; TCRdb's copy has only in-frame clones and lacks some. The data show 55,000 to 80,000 clones, around 84% seen once. The input for sequencing was CD4+ or CD8+ T cells sorted from blood, taken in a trial of the OX40 agonist ivuxolimab. The origin of the receptors is an adult with an advanced solid tumor such as melanoma, head and neck, liver or kidney cancer.

The chain recombines TRBV5-1 with TRBJ2-1; 9 nucleotides match TRBD2. Germline loops: CDR1 SGHRS, CDR2 YFSETQ. The V and J ends lost 0 bases and 8 bases, in that order; junction bases with no gene match: 9. This CDR3 region has 16 residues. CDR3 sequence (DNA): TGCGCCAGCAGCTTGGTTGGCGGGGGGGCCTCCTATGAGCAGTTCTTC. Its translation: CASSLVGGGASYEQFF.

The CDR3 is CASSDQGNTEAFF. CDR3 bases: TGTGCCAGCAGTGATCAGGGGAACACTGAAGCTTTCTTT. The chain is built from TRBV2 and TRBJ1-1; D possibly corresponds to TRBD1 (5 bases). This CDR3 comprises 13 residues. CDR1 is SNHLY, CDR2 FYNNEI, per germline. V gave up 3 bases and J gave up 1 base, with 6 bases separating them.

The chain combines TRBV30 with TRBJ1-3, with D uncertain. The CDR3 loop spans 12 amino acids. The V and J ends lost 4 bases and 4 bases respectively, with 8 bases between them. CDR1 GTSNPN and CDR2 SVGIG come from the germline V gene (reference sequence). The CDR3 region is CAWKGSGNTIYF. CDR3 coding DNA: TGTGCCTGGAAGGGATCGGGAAACACCATATATTTT.

The V gene is TRBV6-5, the J gene TRBJ2-1, with 10 bases matching TRBD1. V shed 2 bases, J shed 4 bases, and the junction held 5 bases outside the gene matches. Germline V gives CDR1 MNHEY, CDR2 SVGAGI. The CDR3 is made up of 16 amino acids. The CDR3 is CASSYMGTGAYNEQFF. DNA for the CDR3: TGTGCCAGCAGTTACATGGGGACAGGGGCGTACAATGAGCAGTTCTTC.

Many counts were recorded for this clone. The CDR3 sequence: CASRTSRGGGNQPQHF. The CDR3 DNA reads as TGTGCCAGTAGAACCTCGAGGGGGGGCGGCAATCAGCCCCAGCATTTT. The chain couples TRBV19 to TRBJ1-5, with D tentatively TRBD1 (6 bases). The CDR3 consists of 16 residues. Trimming shortened V by 6 bases and J by 2 bases, and 17 bases separated the two germline ends. CDR1 is LNHDA and CDR2 is SQIVND in the germline V gene (reference sequence).